The source of this TCR beta chain is a study of shared clonotypes between healthy human individuals. Execution of the assay was at deep level. This table comes from immunoSEQ multiplex PCR, and its TCRdb copy is limited to in-frame clones, with some not included. Of roughly 1,600,000 clones in the sample, approximately 98.5% were seen once. Germline assignment: CDR1 SNHLY and CDR2 FYNNEI. This CDR3 is built from 15 residues. Trimming pared 6 bases from V and 0 bases from J, leaving 14 bases between. This TCR came from a man between 25 and 39 years old in good health. The V and J genes are TRBV2 and TRBJ1-1; D remains unclear. The sample consisted of naive CD4+ T cells sorted from blood. Subset denoted: CD45RA+ positively selected. DNA of the CDR3: TGTGCCAGCAGCAATGACATGGGAATGAACACTGAAGCTTTCTTT. It yields the protein CASSNDMGMNTEAFF.